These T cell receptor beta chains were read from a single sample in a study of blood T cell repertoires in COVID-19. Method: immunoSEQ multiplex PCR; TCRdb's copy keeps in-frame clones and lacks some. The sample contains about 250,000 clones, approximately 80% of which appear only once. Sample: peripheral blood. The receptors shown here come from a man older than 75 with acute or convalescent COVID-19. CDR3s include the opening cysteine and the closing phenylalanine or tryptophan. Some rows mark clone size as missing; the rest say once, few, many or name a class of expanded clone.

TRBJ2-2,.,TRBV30,CAWRLGEVTGELFF
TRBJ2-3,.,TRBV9,CASSVGRFGLAGGPLSTTDTQYF
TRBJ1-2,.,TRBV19,CASFNRDRGLNGYTF
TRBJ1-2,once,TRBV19,CATTSGQGLTYGYTF
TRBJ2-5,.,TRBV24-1,CATSDGGQGLETQYF
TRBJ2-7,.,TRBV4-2,CASSQELAGGLAQYF
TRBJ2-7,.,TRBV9,CASSVLTGGLTEQYF
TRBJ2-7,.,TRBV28,CASRASGTGVHEQYF
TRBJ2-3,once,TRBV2,CASSARAGTDTQYF
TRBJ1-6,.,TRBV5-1,CASSLGTGWNSPLHF
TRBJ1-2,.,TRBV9,CASSVATGANYGYTF
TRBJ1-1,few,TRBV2,CASTGQGLGTEAFF
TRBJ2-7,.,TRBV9,CASSVGTPPYEQYF
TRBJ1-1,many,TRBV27,CASMLRPGLNTEAFF
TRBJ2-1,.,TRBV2,CALAGGNSYNEQFF
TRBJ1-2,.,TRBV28,CASSFWGGQGSNYGYTF
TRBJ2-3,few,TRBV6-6,CASSPSSDTQYF
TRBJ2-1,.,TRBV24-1,CATSLAGGGDEQFF
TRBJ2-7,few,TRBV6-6,CASFSSGGSYEQYF
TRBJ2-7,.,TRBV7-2,CASSLSGGEQYF
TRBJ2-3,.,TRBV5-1,CASSLANGGSDTQYF
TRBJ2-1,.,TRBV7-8,CASSLLGGAHNEQFF
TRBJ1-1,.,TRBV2,CASSGGGGLNTEAFF
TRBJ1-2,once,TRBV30,CAWSLRNRRNYGYTF
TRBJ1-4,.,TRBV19,CASSASRGEKLFF
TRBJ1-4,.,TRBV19,CASSDRDNEKLFF
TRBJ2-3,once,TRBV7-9,CASSLRPGGPTSTDTQYF
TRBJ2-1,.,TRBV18,CASSPRGGSIDEQFF
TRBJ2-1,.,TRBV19,CASSSGLYNEQFF
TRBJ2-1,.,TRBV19,CASSIVGSGRAGEQFF
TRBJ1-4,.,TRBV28,CASSLRGGQKKLFF
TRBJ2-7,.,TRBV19,CASSPLRTDSYEQYF
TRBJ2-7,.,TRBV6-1,CASSEGSTGGKQYF
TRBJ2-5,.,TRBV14,CASSQPGLKETQYF
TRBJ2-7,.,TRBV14,CASTALGGRSHEQYF
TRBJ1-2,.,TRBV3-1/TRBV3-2,CASSRPGTGTYGYTF
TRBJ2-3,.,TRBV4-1,CASSQDRVAGITDTQYF
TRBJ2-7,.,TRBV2,CASSRPGLGDHEQYF
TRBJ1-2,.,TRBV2,CASSRHGTRLYGYTF
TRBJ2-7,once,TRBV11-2,CASSRTDNNYEQYF
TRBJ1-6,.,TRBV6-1,CASSASGTGGFNSPLHF
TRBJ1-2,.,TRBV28,CASSSWTGGARGGYTF
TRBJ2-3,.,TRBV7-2,CASSPGGVLTLTQYF
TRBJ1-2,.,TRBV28,CATRTGYGYTF
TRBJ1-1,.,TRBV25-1,CASSEWGQGATEAFF